This is a list of T cell receptor beta chains from one sample in a study of OX40 agonist ivuxolimab in advanced cancers. Some clones are missing from TCRdb's copy, which holds only in-frame ones; the method was immunoSEQ multiplex PCR. The table shows 30,000 to 45,000 clones, with about 78% occurring only once. The input for sequencing was CD4+ or CD8+ T cells sorted from blood, taken in a trial of the OX40 agonist ivuxolimab. The receptors were sampled from an adult with an advanced solid tumor such as melanoma, head and neck, liver or kidney cancer. Each CDR3 is given with its conserved first and last residue. D genes are given only for firm matches. Clone size is shown for a subset of rows, as once, few, many or a class of expanded clone.

>.|TRBJ1-5|.|TRBV7-9
TGTGCCAGCAGCTTGGGGGACGGGGAATGGCAGCCCCAGCATTTT
CASSLGDGEWQPQHF
>.|TRBJ2-5|.|TRBV2
TGTGCCTCAACCGGGCCTGTGCGGGAGACCCAGTACTTC
CASTGPVRETQYF
>.|TRBJ2-2|TRBD2|TRBV15
TGTGCCACCAGCAGGGCCTCGCGGGAGGGCACCGGGGAGCTGTTTTTT
CATSRASREGTGELFF
>few|TRBJ2-7|TRBD2|TRBV5-6
TGTGCCAGCAGCTTCGGACTAGTCGAGCAGTACTTC
CASSFGLVEQYF
>.|TRBJ2-5|TRBD1|TRBV6-1
TGTGCCAGCAGTGGACACAGGGGGCTGGAGACCCAGTACTTC
CASSGHRGLETQYF
>.|TRBJ2-2|.|TRBV6-5
TGTGCCAGCAGTTATTCAGGGGGGCGGGGCACCGGGGAGCTGTTTTTT
CASSYSGGRGTGELFF
>.|TRBJ2-1|TRBD2|TRBV10-1
TGCGCCAGCAGGGCTGAAGGCCGGAGCGGGAAGCGGCCCCTAGGGAGGGATGAGCAGTTCTTC
CASRAEGRSGKRPLGRDEQFF
>.|TRBJ1-6|TRBD1|TRBV7-2
TGTGCCAGCAGCTGGACAGGTTCACCCCTCCACTTT
CASSWTGSPLHF
>.|TRBJ1-2|.|TRBV5-4
TGTGCCAGCAGCTTGCCAGGGGTGGGAGGCTACACCTTC
CASSLPGVGGYTF
>.|TRBJ2-5|.|TRBV6-5
TGTGCCAGCAGTTACTCGGTGACAGGCTACCAAGAGACCCAGTACTTC
CASSYSVTGYQETQYF
>.|TRBJ1-5|.|TRBV7-9
TGTGCCAGCAGCTTTGACCGAGGGGACGGTAATCAGCCCCAGCATTTT
CASSFDRGDGNQPQHF
>.|TRBJ2-7|.|TRBV9
TGTGCCAGCAGCGTCGGTAACAGAAACTACGAGCAGTACTTC
CASSVGNRNYEQYF
>once|TRBJ2-1|.|TRBV6-1
TGTGCCAGCAGTGAATCGAGCCGGTTCTTC
CASSESSRFF
>.|TRBJ2-7|.|TRBV9
TGTGCCAGCAGCGTAGCCGCCAGAGCCCCCTACGAGCAGTACTTC
CASSVAARAPYEQYF
>.|TRBJ1-2|TRBD1|TRBV7-2
TGTGCCAGCAGCTTGCTAACAGGGGACGCCTATGGCTACACCTTC
CASSLLTGDAYGYTF
>.|TRBJ2-7|.|TRBV6-6
TGTGCCAGCAGTTTGGACTGGTCCTACGAGCAGTACTTC
CASSLDWSYEQYF
>.|TRBJ2-5|.|TRBV9
TGTGCCAGCAGCGTAGGGGGGGGCAGGTCACTAGAAGAGACCCAGTACTTC
CASSVGGGRSLEETQYF
>once|TRBJ2-7|TRBD2|TRBV19
TGTGCCAGTAGTTACCGGGCTAGCGGAACCTACGAGCAGTACTTC
CASSYRASGTYEQYF
>.|TRBJ2-6|TRBD2|TRBV2
TGTGCCAGCAGCGGACTAGCGGACCTCTCTGGGGCCAACGTCCTGACTTTC
CASSGLADLSGANVLTF
>few|TRBJ1-1|.|TRBV30
TGTGCCTGGAATAAGGAGGGAAACACTGAAGCTTTCTTT
CAWNKEGNTEAFF
>.|TRBJ1-2|TRBD1|TRBV2
TGTGCCAGCAGAAACAGGGGCTCCCCTTATGGCTACACCTTC
CASRNRGSPYGYTF
>.|TRBJ1-5|TRBD1|TRBV28
TGTTCCCGCCGGGACAGGGGAAGGCAGCCCCAGCATTTT
CSRRDRGRQPQHF
>.|TRBJ2-3|TRBD2|TRBV5-1
TGCGCCAGCAGCTTGGGGGCTAGCGGGGGAACAGATACGCAGTATTTT
CASSLGASGGTDTQYF
>.|TRBJ1-1|.|TRBV14
TGTGCCAGCAGGAGGGATACTGAAGCTTTCTTT
CASRRDTEAFF
>.|TRBJ1-4|.|TRBV15
TGTGCCACCAGCAGAGAGGAGTCGAAGCTGTTTTTT
CATSREESKLFF
>few|TRBJ2-5|TRBD2|TRBV7-9
TGTGCCAGCGGCCAGGGAGGGGAGACCCAGTACTTC
CASGQGGETQYF
>.|TRBJ2-7|.|TRBV6-1
TGTGCCAGCAGTGAAGCGAGGTGGGTGTTCCACGAGCAGTACTTC
CASSEARWVFHEQYF
>.|TRBJ1-2|.|TRBV7-9
TGTGCCAGCAGCCACACTTACAACAGGGAAAAGGGGGGCTACACCTTC
CASSHTYNREKGGYTF
>.|TRBJ2-7|.|TRBV6-1
TGTGCCAGCAGTGATAAGATACCGCCCTACGAGCAGTACTTC
CASSDKIPPYEQYF
>.|TRBJ2-1|.|TRBV11-2
TGTGCCAGCAGCAGTACTCGAAGCTCCTACAATGAGCAGTTCTTC
CASSSTRSSYNEQFF
>.|TRBJ1-2|.|TRBV14
TGTGCCAGCAGCCAAGGAGGGTCTTTGGCATGGGGCTACACCTTC
CASSQGGSLAWGYTF
>few|TRBJ2-3|.|TRBV18
TGTGCCAGCTCGGGGAGCGACACAGATACGCAGTATTTT
CASSGSDTDTQYF
>.|TRBJ2-7|.|TRBV11-2
TGTGCCAGCAGCTCCGATTATAAGTACGAGCAGTACTTC
CASSSDYKYEQYF
>once|TRBJ2-5|.|TRBV6-1
TGTGCCAGCAGTGAACAGGGGGAGACCCAGTACTTC
CASSEQGETQYF
>few|TRBJ1-1|.|TRBV30
TGTGCCTGGAGTGTAGGGTGGGTAAGACAAGCTTTCTTT
CAWSVGWVRQAFF
>.|TRBJ2-5|.|TRBV6-5
TGTGCCAGCATCACGACAGAGGGGACCCAGTACTTC
CASITTEGTQYF
>.|TRBJ1-2|.|TRBV27
TGTGCCAGCAGTCCACGGACAGATCCTAACTATGGCTACACCTTC
CASSPRTDPNYGYTF
>.|TRBJ1-2|.|TRBV7-2
TGTGCCAGCAGCTCTTATATAACAGAAGATAACTATGGCTACACCTTC
CASSSYITEDNYGYTF
>.|TRBJ2-1|.|TRBV19
TGTGCCAGTTCCACAGGGCTTAATTACAATGAGCAGTTCTTC
CASSTGLNYNEQFF
>.|TRBJ1-2|.|TRBV15
TGTGCCACCAGCAGGACCTCCGGAGATGGCTACACCTTC
CATSRTSGDGYTF
>.|TRBJ2-7|.|TRBV19
TGTGCCAGTAGTACCTTAATGACGGCAGCCTACGAGCAGTACTTC
CASSTLMTAAYEQYF
>.|TRBJ2-5|.|TRBV6-5
TGTGCCACTAAACCGGGACACCTCCAAGAGACCCAGTACTTC
CATKPGHLQETQYF
>.|TRBJ1-1|.|TRBV19
TGTGCCAGTGGGGGGTATTCTGAAGCTTTCTTT
CASGGYSEAFF
>.|TRBJ2-3|.|TRBV7-8
TGTGCCAGCAGCTTAGCGCCGGCGGCGACGCAGTATTTT
CASSLAPAATQYF
>.|TRBJ1-4|TRBD1|TRBV28
TGTGCCAGCAGATCGACAGGGGGTTATGAAAAACTGTTTTTT
CASRSTGGYEKLFF
>.|TRBJ2-6|.|TRBV5-4
TGTGCCGGCTCTCAACCGGGCAGGTCTGGGGCCAACGTCCTGACTTTC
CAGSQPGRSGANVLTF
>few|TRBJ2-1|TRBD2|TRBV11-2
TGTGCCAGCAGCGCTACTAGCGGGGTCTACAATGAGCAGTTCTTC
CASSATSGVYNEQFF
>.|TRBJ2-2|.|TRBV15
TGTGCCACCAGCAGAGAAGTTGAGACCGGGGAGCTGTTTTTT
CATSREVETGELFF
>.|TRBJ2-3|.|TRBV19
TGTGCCAGTAGTTTCCAAAGCAGGGTCGGAGATACGCAGTATTTT
CASSFQSRVGDTQYF
>.|TRBJ2-1|.|TRBV7-3
TGTGCCAGCAGCCCGCAGGGGACTTCCTACAATGAGCAGTTCTTC
CASSPQGTSYNEQFF
>.|TRBJ2-6|.|TRBV11-1
TGTGCCTCTCGTAGAGGGTTGGAGTCTGGGGCCAACGTCCTGACTTTC
CASRRGLESGANVLTF
>few|TRBJ2-6|.|TRBV5-1
TGCGCCAGCAGCAGTAGGACAGCCTCTGGGGCCAACGTCCTGACTTTC
CASSSRTASGANVLTF
>.|TRBJ2-3|.|TRBV19
TGTGCCAGTAGCCACCCCAGGGCCTCTAGCACAGATACGCAGTATTTT
CASSHPRASSTDTQYF
>.|TRBJ1-5|TRBD1|TRBV19
TGTGCCAGTGGGACAGGTCCCTTTAATCAGCCCCAGCATTTT
CASGTGPFNQPQHF
>.|TRBJ2-1|TRBD2|TRBV30
TGTGCCTGGAGACGCGGGGGTGCTGAGCAGTTCTTC
CAWRRGGAEQFF
>.|TRBJ1-4|.|TRBV6-1
TGTGCCAGCAATGTAGGGTGGGGAAAACTGTTTTTT
CASNVGWGKLFF
>.|TRBJ2-7|TRBD2|TRBV5-1
TGCGCCAGCAGCGCTGGGGGGGTAGAGGACGAGCAGTACTTC
CASSAGGVEDEQYF
>.|TRBJ2-7|.|TRBV6-6
TGTGCCAGCAGGGAAACTCAGGGAATTTCCTACGAGCAGTACTTC
CASRETQGISYEQYF
>few|TRBJ1-3|.|TRBV6-5
TGTGCCAGCAGCCTTTATGACTCTGGAAACACCATATATTTT
CASSLYDSGNTIYF